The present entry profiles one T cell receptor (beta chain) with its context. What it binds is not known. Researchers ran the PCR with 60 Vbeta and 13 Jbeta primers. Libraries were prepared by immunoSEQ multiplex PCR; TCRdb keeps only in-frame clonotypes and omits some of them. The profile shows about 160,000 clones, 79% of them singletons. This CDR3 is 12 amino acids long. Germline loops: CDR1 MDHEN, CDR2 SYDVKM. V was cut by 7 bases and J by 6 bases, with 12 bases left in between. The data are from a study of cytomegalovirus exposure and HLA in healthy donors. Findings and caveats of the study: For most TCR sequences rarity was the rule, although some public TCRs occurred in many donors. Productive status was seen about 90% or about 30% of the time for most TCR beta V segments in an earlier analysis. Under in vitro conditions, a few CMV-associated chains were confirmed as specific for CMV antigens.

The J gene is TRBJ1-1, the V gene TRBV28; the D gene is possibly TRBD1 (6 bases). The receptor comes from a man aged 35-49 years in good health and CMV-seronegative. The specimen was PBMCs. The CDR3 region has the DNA TGTGCCAGCATGAGGGGGTGGGCTGAAGCTTTCTTT. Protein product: CASMRGWAEAFF.